The sequence of this TCR beta chain was determined in a study of OX40 agonist ivuxolimab in advanced cancers. Only in-frame clones appear in the TCRdb table, and some are missing; sequencing was by immunoSEQ multiplex PCR. The repertoire holds tens of thousands of clones, with 80% to 90% as singletons. This CDR3 is 15 amino acids long. The junction had 9 bases not matched to a gene; V was cut back by 3 bases and J by 8 bases. Germline CDR1 SGHNT, CDR2 YYREEE (reference sequence). V is TRBV5-4 and J is TRBJ2-2; 8 nucleotides line up with TRBD2. Sequenced here: CD4+ or CD8+ T cells sorted from blood, sampled in a trial of the OX40 agonist ivuxolimab. The receptor comes from an adult with an advanced solid tumor such as melanoma, head and neck, liver or kidney cancer. The CDR3 loop is CASSWGLGVAGELFF. The DNA of the CDR3 is TGTGCCAGCAGCTGGGGACTAGGGGTGGCGGGGGAGCTGTTTTTT.